The 23 T cell receptor beta chains below come from one sample, sequenced in a study of shared T cell receptors in the human thymus. Assay used: immunoSEQ multiplex PCR; TCRdb lists only in-frame clones, some missing. The sample holds about 380,000 clones, 95% seen once. Sequenced sample: thymocytes. All receptors come from a human donor.

This chain uses TRBV5-6 with TRBJ2-3; D may be TRBD1 or TRBD2 (5 bases each). Between the trimmed V and J ends, which lost 9 bases and 6 bases, there was a span of 14 bases. CDR1 and CDR2 (germline): SGHDT, YYEEEE. The CDR3 covers 12 residues. CDR3 loop: CAMGRRTDTQYF. CDR3 sequence (DNA): TGTGCCATGGGACGCAGAACGGATACGCAGTATTTT.

The gene calls are TRBV7-9 and TRBJ2-6; D unresolved. V was pared by 3 bases and J by 0 bases, with 9 bases between. Germline loops: CDR1 SEHNR, CDR2 FQNEAQ (reference sequence). CDR3 size: 16 residues. CDR3: CASSLTWASGANVLTF. The CDR3, as DNA: TGTGCCAGCAGCTTGACATGGGCCTCTGGGGCCAACGTCCTGACTTTC.

The chain is built from TRBV9 and TRBJ2-5; D remains ambiguous. The CDR3 totals 17 residues. Germline CDR1 is SGDLS and CDR2 is YYNGEE. Trimming shortened V by 1 base and J by 0 bases, and 16 bases separated the two germline ends. The CDR3 protein is CASSVTSRAYYQETQYF. The CDR3 region has the DNA TGTGCCAGCAGCGTAACCTCTCGAGCGTACTACCAAGAGACCCAGTACTTC.

The chain recombines TRBV7-9 with TRBJ2-6; D is unresolved. V was trimmed by 3 bases and J by 3 bases, leaving 18 bases between them. Germline loops: CDR1 SEHNR, CDR2 FQNEAQ (reference sequence). The CDR3 contains 18 residues. The CDR3 DNA follows: TGTGCCAGCAGCTTGTTCGTGAGGAAACCAAGTGGGGCCAACGTCCTGACTTTC. Amino acids: CASSLFVRKPSGANVLTF.

This chain uses TRBV9 with TRBJ2-1, with a tentative D call TRBD2 (5 bases). The CDR3 spans 17 residues. Germline-derived CDR1 and CDR2 are SGDLS and YYNGEE. The V gene lost 0 bases and the J gene lost 2 bases, with 15 bases spanning the gap. CDR3 sequence: CASSVVNRGSPYNEQFF. The CDR3 nucleotides read TGTGCCAGCAGCGTAGTTAATAGAGGGAGCCCCTACAATGAGCAGTTCTTC.

V is TRBV18 and J is TRBJ1-6; no reliable D call. Germline CDR1 is KGHSH and CDR2 is LQKENI. The V end was cut by 4 bases, the J end by 3 bases, with 7 bases between. The CDR3 consists of 14 residues. CDR3 in amino acids: CASSLSNYNSPLHF. CDR3 DNA sequence: TGTGCCAGCTCACTGTCGAACTATAATTCACCCCTCCACTTT.

This chain connects TRBV11-1 to TRBJ2-6, with D tentatively TRBD2 (6 bases). V lost 5 bases and J 1 base, leaving 15 bases between the germline ends. Germline CDR1 reads SGHAT; CDR2 reads FQDESV (reference sequence). This CDR3 is 17 amino acids long. As DNA, the CDR3 is TGTGCCAGCAGCGGGCCCGATCGGGGGTCTGGGGCCAACGTCCTGACTTTC. Translating gives CASSGPDRGSGANVLTF. The full variable domain, its missing parts supplied by reference TRBV11-1 and TRBJ2-6, is EAEVAQSPRYKITEKSQAVAFWCDPISGHATLYWYRQILGQGPELLVQFQDESVVDDSQLPKDRFSAERLKGVDSTLKIQPAELGDSAMYLCASSGPDRGSGANVLTFGAGSRLTVL.

The V and J genes are TRBV19 and TRBJ2-7; 8 nucleotides match TRBD2. The CDR3 covers 14 residues. The germline V gene encodes CDR1 LNHDA and CDR2 SQIVND (reference sequence). V shed 7 bases, J shed 2 bases, and the junction held 7 bases outside the gene matches. The CDR3 is CASTASGSPYEQYF. Here the CDR3 DNA reads TGTGCCAGTACCGCGAGCGGGAGCCCCTACGAGCAGTACTTC.

The gene calls are TRBV28 and TRBJ2-7; 12 nucleotides agree with TRBD2. The V gene's germline CDR1 is MDHEN and CDR2 SYDVKM. With 6 bases clipped from V and 7 bases from J, the junction kept 4 bases outside the gene matches. The CDR3 totals 13 residues. The CDR3 region has the DNA TGTGCCAGCAGCCCAGGACTAGCGGGAGAGCAGTACTTC. This encodes CASSPGLAGEQYF.

The chain has TRBV10-3 and TRBJ2-7; either TRBD1 or TRBD2 may fit D (5 bases each). Germline assignment: CDR1 ENHRY and CDR2 SYGVKD. CDR3 length: 13 residues. Between the trimmed V and J ends, which lost 10 bases and 11 bases, there was a span of 24 bases. CDR3 nucleotide sequence: TGTGCCACCGCCTCACAGGAGAATGGGGGAAAGTACTTC. This encodes CATASQENGGKYF.

The chain combines TRBV19 with TRBJ2-3; D might be TRBD2 (7 bases). From germline, CDR1 is LNHDA and CDR2 SQIVND (reference sequence). V was trimmed by 5 bases and J by 2 bases, leaving 14 bases between them. The CDR3 is 15 amino acids. CDR3 residues: CASSWPGGPTDTQYF. As DNA, the CDR3 is TGTGCCAGTAGTTGGCCCGGGGGGCCCACAGATACGCAGTATTTT.

The rearrangement links TRBV9 to TRBJ2-6, with a possible D match to TRBD1 (5 bases). From germline, CDR1 is SGDLS and CDR2 YYNGEE. The CDR3 length is 14 residues. V lost 4 bases and J lost 4, with 9 bases in between. CDR3 residues: CASSPGLGANVLTF. The CDR3 DNA sequence: TGTGCCAGCAGCCCAGGGTTGGGGGCCAACGTCCTGACTTTC. Looking up the rest from reference TRBV9 and TRBJ2-6 gives the full variable domain: DSGVTQTPKHLITATGQRVTLRCSPRSGDLSVYWYQQSLDQGLQFLIQYYNGEERAKGNILERFSAQQFPDLHSELNLSSLELGDSALYFCASSPGLGANVLTFGAGSRLTVL.

J is TRBJ1-2 and V is TRBV29-1; no firm D call. Trimming removed 3 bases from V and 0 bases from J, with 17 bases in between. The CDR3 extends over 16 amino acids. Germline V gives CDR1 SQVTM, CDR2 ANQGSEA. CDR3 residues: CSVDPREEATNYGYTF. DNA for the CDR3: TGCAGCGTTGACCCTCGTGAGGAGGCCACTAACTATGGCTACACCTTC.

CDR3: CASSLAPRETYEQYF. CDR3 sequence (DNA): TGTGCCAGCAGCTTAGCTCCCCGGGAAACGTACGAGCAGTACTTC. V usage is TRBV7-6 and J usage is TRBJ2-7; the D gene is possibly TRBD2 (5 bases). The CDR3 is made up of 15 amino acids. V was trimmed by 0 bases and J by 4 bases, leaving 13 bases between them. From germline, CDR1 is SGHVS and CDR2 FNYEAQ.

The CDR3 DNA follows: TGCGCCAGCAGCCAAGATGTGGGGAATCAGCCCCAGCATTTT. The encoded protein is CASSQDVGNQPQHF. This chain connects TRBV4-3 to TRBJ1-5; unclear D gene. The CDR3 length is 14 residues. The germline CDR1 and CDR2 sequences are LGHNA and YSLEER. Trimming took off 0 bases at V and 4 bases at J, with 7 bases between the two ends.

This chain links TRBV28 with TRBJ2-3, with TRBD1 identical over 8 bases. The CDR3 contains 16 residues. CDR1 and CDR2 from the germline V gene are MDHEN and SYDVKM. V dropped 5 bases and J dropped 1; count of bases not matched to a gene: 8. In DNA form, the CDR3 reads TGTGCCAGCAGTCTAAGACAGGGGTTGGGCACAGATACGCAGTATTTT. Protein: CASSLRQGLGTDTQYF.

The chain joins TRBV4-1 to TRBJ1-1; no clear D gene. The CDR3 spans 17 residues. Germline loops: CDR1 MGHRA, CDR2 YSYEKL. Trimming shortened V by 4 bases and J by 0 bases, and 18 bases separated the two germline ends. CDR3 nucleotides: TGCGCCAGCAGCCCCCCTTTCTACGGGTGGATGAACACTGAAGCTTTCTTT. This codes for CASSPPFYGWMNTEAFF.

The rearrangement links TRBV30 to TRBJ2-2, with 8 bases identical to TRBD2. V lost 5 bases, J lost 7 bases, and 6 bases stayed unmatched. This CDR3 has 13 amino acids. Germline V gives CDR1 GTSNPN, CDR2 SVGIG (reference sequence). In nucleotides, the CDR3 is TGTGCCTGGGGTAGCGGGAAGGGCGGGGAGCTGTTTTTT. Translated: CAWGSGKGGELFF.

This chain connects TRBV29-1 to TRBJ1-1, with 10 bases lining up with TRBD1. CDR3 length: 14 residues. Germline V gives CDR1 SQVTM, CDR2 ANQGSEA. V trimming: 6 bases; J trimming: 2 bases; junction bases outside the gene matches: 6. The chain's CDR3 is CSVRQGAVNTEAFF. CDR3 DNA sequence: TGCAGCGTACGACAGGGGGCGGTCAACACTGAAGCTTTCTTT.

The V call is TRBV29-1, the J call TRBJ2-7; D is uncertain. V was shortened by 4 bases and J by 2 bases, with 9 bases between the two germline ends. The germline CDR1 and CDR2 sequences are SQVTM and ANQGSEA. The CDR3 totals 12 residues. CDR3 in DNA: TGCAGCGTTGTACCAGGCCCCTACGAGCAGTACTTC. Translation: CSVVPGPYEQYF.

The chain joins TRBV7-2 to TRBJ2-3; 15 bases are shared with TRBD2. Germline V gene sequence: CDR1 SGHTA, CDR2 FQGNSA. This CDR3 has 19 amino acids. The V segment lost 1 base and the J segment 1 base; nucleotides outside the gene matches: 6. The CDR3 DNA follows: TGTGCCAGCAGCTTAGGGACTAGCGGGAGGGCCCTCGGCACAGATACGCAGTATTTT. It codes for CASSLGTSGRALGTDTQYF.

The rearrangement links TRBV27 to TRBJ2-1; no firm D call. The CDR3 length is 16 residues. The germline V gene has CDR1 MNHEY and CDR2 SMNVEV (reference sequence). Trimming took off 8 bases at V and 0 bases at J, with 17 bases between the two ends. CDR3 amino acids: CASLPQPLSSYNEQFF. CDR3 coding DNA: TGTGCCAGCCTCCCGCAGCCGTTGAGCTCCTACAATGAGCAGTTCTTC.

This clone was seen once. The V and J genes are TRBV7-2 and TRBJ2-5; D call uncertain. The CDR3 is 11 amino acids. Germline assignment: CDR1 SGHTA and CDR2 FQGNSA. The germline V and J ends were trimmed by 3 bases and 14 bases, with 13 bases remaining between them. CDR3 amino acids: CASSFLDREYF. The CDR3 DNA is TGTGCCAGCAGCTTTCTAGACCGAGAATACTTC.